This T cell receptor (beta chain) was sequenced in a study of spatial heterogeneity in lung cancer. V gave up 5 bases and J gave up 4 bases, with 13 bases separating them. The CDR3 extends over 14 amino acids. The time point: sample taken at primary tumor resection. Whole RNA came from tumor, nontumor lung or frozen PBMC and was sequenced without being sorted. This clonotype was seen repeatedly, ten times or more. A unique molecular identifier was carried by every single TCR cDNA molecule. MiXCR, applied by TCRdb to the 5' RACE reads, yields one record per CDR3 protein. The data hold around 87,000 distinct CDR3 sequences, with approximately 12% observed a single time.

The chain uses TRBV12-3 or TRBV12-4 and TRBJ2-3; the D is unclear. Sequences were derived from PBMCs, sampled at surgery. This sequence was found in a male donor with early-stage non-small cell lung cancer. CDR3 sequence (DNA): TGTGCCAGCAGTCCGCTTTCCGTTCCAGATACGCAGTATTTT. Protein product: CASSPLSVPDTQYF.